The 26 T cell receptor beta chains reported below all come from one sample, sequenced in a study of blood T cell repertoires in COVID-19. Assay used: immunoSEQ multiplex PCR; TCRdb lists only in-frame clones, some missing. Here the sample spans around 210,000 clones, approximately 85% being singletons. The sequencing sample was made of peripheral blood. These TCRs come from a man aged 45-65 years with COVID-19, enrolled during active disease.

This clone turned up a few times. V and J are TRBV20-1 and TRBJ1-5; a possible D gene is TRBD1 (5 bases). Trimming stripped 3 bases from V and 3 bases from J, with 6 bases between. Germline CDR1 DFQATT, CDR2 SNEGSKA (reference sequence). The length of the CDR3 is 12 residues. DNA for the CDR3: TGCAGTGCTAGTGGGGCCAATCAGCCCCAGCATTTT. Translated: CSASGANQPQHF.

This clone appeared a single time. The chain couples TRBV7-2 to TRBJ2-5; 8 bases line up with TRBD2. With 2 bases clipped from V and 2 bases from J, the junction kept 10 bases outside the gene matches. Germline CDR1 reads SGHTA; CDR2 reads FQGNSA. The CDR3 is made up of 17 amino acids. DNA for the CDR3: TGTGCCAGCAGCTTATCTTGGCGGGGGGAGATTCAAGAGACCCAGTACTTC. This sequence encodes CASSLSWRGEIQETQYF.

In its sample, this clone was seen a few times. One end of the junction varies from germline; a read error may be responsible. The chain combines TRBV5-6 with TRBJ2-2; 7 bases agree with TRBD1. The CDR3 length is 13 residues. The germline V gene encodes CDR1 SGHDT and CDR2 YYEEEE. The CDR3 spells CAHSRGNAGELFF. The CDR3 nucleotides are TGTGCCCACTCCAGGGGGAACGCCGGGGAGCTGTTTTTT.

This rearrangement joins TRBV7-9 to TRBJ1-3; D ambiguous. The CDR3 loop spans 15 amino acids. In germline, CDR1 is SEHNR, CDR2 FQNEAQ (reference sequence). The germline V and J ends were trimmed by 5 bases and 2 bases, with 13 bases remaining between them. CDR3 sequence reads: CASSASRGTGNTIYF. The CDR3 DNA follows: TGTGCCAGCAGCGCTTCGCGAGGGACTGGAAACACCATATATTTT.

This clone has only one observation. This chain connects TRBV20-1 to TRBJ1-2; D is perhaps TRBD1 (5 bases). Germline V gene sequence: CDR1 DFQATT, CDR2 SNEGSKA (reference sequence). The CDR3 covers 12 residues. V gave up 3 bases and J gave up 4 bases, with 9 bases separating them. The CDR3 DNA reads as TGCAGTGCTAGTGTCCAGGGCTATGGCTACACCTTC. Translation: CSASVQGYGYTF.

J is TRBJ2-4 and V is TRBV20-1, with TRBD1 matching 7 bases. Germline lookup yields CDR1 DFQATT and CDR2 SNEGSKA (reference sequence). The CDR3 runs to 11 residues. The CDR3 nucleotides read TGCAGCGCAGGGGGCAAAAACATTCAGTACTTC. This gives the protein CSAGGKNIQYF.

This clone was recorded many times. The chain links TRBV9 to TRBJ2-5, with a weak D call TRBD2 (6 bases). CDR3 length: 13 amino acids. CDR1 is SGDLS, CDR2 YYNGEE, per germline. The V end was cut by 2 bases, the J end by 5 bases, with 10 bases between. CDR3 sequence (DNA): TGTGCCAGCAGCGTTGAGGGGAGGGAGACCCAGTACTTC. Translation: CASSVEGRETQYF.

The chain links TRBV27 to TRBJ1-6, with D perhaps TRBD1 (5 bases). This CDR3 comprises 17 residues. Trimming took off 2 bases at V and 3 bases at J, with 14 bases between the two ends. CDR1 and CDR2 from the germline V gene are MNHEY and SMNVEV (reference sequence). The CDR3 nucleotides are TGTGCCAGCAGTTTACTCCAGGGCGAAATCTATAATTCACCCCTCCACTTT. Translating it yields CASSLLQGEIYNSPLHF.

J is TRBJ2-2 and V is TRBV11-2; TRBD1 aligns across 8 bases. The CDR3 covers 16 residues. The V gene's germline CDR1 is SGHAT and CDR2 FQNNGV. J lost 0 bases, V lost 4 bases, and 4 bases had no gene match. The CDR3 DNA sequence: TGTGCCAGCAGCTCCCAGACAGGGGCGAACACCGGGGAGCTGTTTTTT. This gives the protein CASSSQTGANTGELFF.

The chain joins TRBV5-8 to TRBJ1-5, with D possibly matching TRBD1 (6 bases). Per germline, CDR1 SGHTS and CDR2 YDEGEE. Trimming pared 0 bases from V and 0 bases from J, leaving 7 bases between. The CDR3 loop spans 15 amino acids. CDR3 coding DNA: TGTGCCAGCAGCTTGGGGGGGCGTAGCAATCAGCCCCAGCATTTT. Translating gives CASSLGGRSNQPQHF.

Only one count was recorded for this clone. The same CDR3 can be traced to other DNA sequences in this sample. The rearrangement uses TRBV24-1 and TRBJ2-1, with D perhaps TRBD1 (8 bases). CDR3 length: 13 amino acids. Trimming pared 7 bases from V and 7 bases from J, leaving 13 bases between. Looked up from germline, CDR1 is KGHDR and CDR2 is SFDVKD. This chain's CDR3 is CATRGQGGNEQFF. The CDR3 DNA reads as TGTGCCACCAGAGGACAGGGAGGGAATGAGCAGTTCTTC.

The V gene is TRBV11-2, the J gene TRBJ1-1, with TRBD1 matching over 10 bases. The V and J ends lost 2 bases and 6 bases, in that order; junction bases with no gene match: 3. The CDR3 consists of 14 residues. Germline CDR1 is SGHAT and CDR2 is FQNNGV. The CDR3, as DNA: TGTGCCAGCAGCTTATATGGGACAGGGGCTGAAGCTTTCTTT. The encoded protein is CASSLYGTGAEAFF.

This clone was observed a single time. The gene calls are TRBV19 and TRBJ2-2; 9 nucleotides match TRBD1. Trimming at V came to 6 bases and at J to 0 bases, leaving 8 bases not matched to a gene. The CDR3 contains 17 residues. In germline, CDR1 is LNHDA, CDR2 SQIVND (reference sequence). In nucleotides, the CDR3 is TGTGCCAGTAGACAATACAGGGGGCGAACGAACACCGGGGAGCTGTTTTTT. This encodes CASRQYRGRTNTGELFF.

J is TRBJ2-3 and V is TRBV19, with D perhaps matching TRBD1 (5 bases). The V gene lost 2 bases and the J gene lost 5 bases, with 11 bases spanning the gap. The germline V gene encodes CDR1 LNHDA and CDR2 SQIVND (reference sequence). The CDR3 runs to 14 residues. In nucleotides, the CDR3 is TGTGCCAGTAGTATAAGCAGGGCTGGAGATACGCAGTATTTT. Protein product: CASSISRAGDTQYF.

Here the CDR3 reads CASSRQGSTNEKLFF. The DNA for the CDR3 is TGTGCCAGTAGCCGACAGGGTTCAACTAATGAAAAACTGTTTTTT. The chain employs TRBV19 and TRBJ1-4, with 7 bases lining up with TRBD1. CDR3 size: 15 residues. Germline CDR1 and CDR2: LNHDA and SQIVND (reference sequence). V trimming: 6 bases; J trimming: 0 bases; junction bases outside the gene matches: 4. Full variable domain (rest looked up from reference TRBV19 and TRBJ1-4): DGGITQSPKYLFRKEGQNVTLSCEQNLNHDAMYWYRQDPGQGLRLIYYSQIVNDFQKGDIAEGYSVSREKKESFPLTVTSAQKNPTAFYLCASSRQGSTNEKLFFGSGTQLSVL.

The rearrangement links TRBV28 to TRBJ1-2; D unclear. This CDR3 has 13 amino acids. Germline CDR1 is MDHEN and CDR2 is SYDVKM. V was clipped by 3 bases and J by 2 bases, with 7 bases between them. The CDR3, as DNA: TGTGCCAGCAGTTTTGAGGGCAACTATGGCTACACCTTC. This sequence encodes CASSFEGNYGYTF.

The chain recombines TRBV23-1 with TRBJ1-4; 9 bases are shared with TRBD1. Being an ORF, TRBV23-1 has a function that is uncertain. The V and J ends lost 0 bases and 8 bases, in that order; junction bases with no gene match: 4. This CDR3 is built from 15 residues. CDR3 DNA: TGCGCCAGCAGTCAATCTTGGACAGGGGCCGAAAAACTGTTTTTT. It specifies CASSQSWTGAEKLFF.

The chain has TRBV2 and TRBJ1-1; 8 positions match TRBD1. The ends lost 4 bases at V and 2 bases at J; junction bases unmatched: 3. The germline V gene encodes CDR1 SNHLY and CDR2 FYNNEI. The CDR3 has 14 residues. DNA for the CDR3: TGTGCCAGCAGTGTAACAGGGGGAAACACTGAAGCTTTCTTT. The encoded protein is CASSVTGGNTEAFF.

This sequence joins TRBV6-5 and TRBJ2-2; D not resolved. V gave up 6 bases and J gave up 0 bases, with 11 bases separating them. The CDR3 has 15 residues. Germline CDR1 MNHEY, CDR2 SVGAGI. The CDR3 loop is CASSDSPTNTGELFF. Here the CDR3 DNA reads TGTGCCAGCAGCGACTCCCCGACGAACACCGGGGAGCTGTTTTTT.

The chain combines TRBV4-1 with TRBJ2-6; 7 nucleotides align to TRBD1. The CDR3 sequence is 17 residues long. Germline V lookup: CDR1 MGHRA, CDR2 YSYEKL. After removal of 4 bases from V and 0 bases from J, the junction contained 6 bases not matched to a gene. The CDR3 is CASSLGTVYSGANVLTF. The CDR3, as DNA: TGCGCCAGCAGCCTCGGGACAGTTTACTCTGGGGCCAACGTCCTGACTTTC.

The V call is TRBV7-8, the J call TRBJ1-5; TRBD1 is a possible D gene (5 bases). V was shortened by 2 bases and J by 4 bases, with 9 bases between the two germline ends. Germline CDR1 is SGHVS and CDR2 is FQNEAQ. CDR3 size: 14 residues. Written as DNA, the CDR3 is TGTGCCAGCAGCTTAATCACAGGTAATCAGCCCCAGCATTTT. Encoded protein: CASSLITGNQPQHF.

The V call is TRBV11-3, the J call TRBJ2-3; tentatively, D is TRBD2 (7 bases). Trimming left V 3 bases short and J 1 base short, with 11 bases between. This CDR3 contains 15 residues. CDR1 is SGHNT and CDR2 is YENEEA in the germline V gene. The CDR3 bases are TGTGCCAGCAGCTTGGGGGGGCTGGGCACAGATACGCAGTATTTT. Its translation: CASSLGGLGTDTQYF. The full variable domain, with the rest looked up from reference TRBV11-3 and TRBJ2-3, is EAGVVQSPRYKIIEKKQPVAFWCNPISGHNTLYWYLQNLGQGPELLIRYENEEAVDDSQLPKDRFSAERLKGVDSTLKIQPAELGDSAVYLCASSLGGLGTDTQYFGPGTRLTVL.

The rearrangement joins TRBV12-3 or TRBV12-4 to TRBJ1-2, with TRBD1 matching 7 bases. The CDR3 has 13 residues. With 6 bases clipped from V and 6 bases from J, the junction kept 7 bases outside the gene matches. CDR3 sequence reads: CASSHDRVHGYTF. In DNA form, the CDR3 reads TGTGCCAGCAGCCACGACAGGGTACATGGCTACACCTTC.

The chain joins TRBV9 to TRBJ1-2; D perhaps matches TRBD1 (6 bases). The length of the CDR3 is 12 residues. V was clipped by 3 bases and J by 8 bases, with 11 bases between them. Germline loops: CDR1 SGDLS, CDR2 YYNGEE. This CDR3 reads CASSGHRDGYTF. CDR3 DNA: TGTGCCAGCAGCGGACACAGGGACGGCTACACCTTC.

In its sample, this clone was seen a few times. At the DNA level, this CDR3 is encoded by other sequences in the same sample as well. The V and J genes are TRBV24-1 and TRBJ2-5, with D perhaps matching TRBD2 (6 bases). The CDR3 is made up of 14 amino acids. V was pared by 4 bases and J by 2 bases, with 10 bases between. Germline CDR1 KGHDR, CDR2 SFDVKD. The CDR3 spells CATSDPGTQETQYF. For the CDR3, the DNA is TGTGCCACCAGTGACCCAGGGACTCAAGAGACCCAGTACTTC.

This chain joins TRBV27 and TRBJ2-1; the match to TRBD2 covers 7 bases. The germline V gene has CDR1 MNHEY and CDR2 SMNVEV (reference sequence). CDR3 length: 14 amino acids. V was clipped by 4 bases and J by 10 bases; unmatched bases: 10. DNA for the CDR3: TGTGCCAGCAGTTACCAGGGAGGGATCGGCGAGCAGTTCTTC. Encoded protein: CASSYQGGIGEQFF.